This T cell receptor (beta chain) was identified during a study of T cell repertoires in cytomegalovirus infection. Overall study context: Indicated by public TCR beta signatures were CMV infection and matching HLA type. Whole-study results and caveats: CMV-specific HLA-C-restricted TCR beta clonotypes dominated the ex vivo response.

TCRdb re-called the reads through MiXCR, storing one row per CDR3 protein. This sample has about half a million distinct CDR3 sequences, with 40% to 50% found just once. This CDR3 contains 14 residues. The V gene's germline CDR1 is SEHNR and CDR2 FQNEAQ (reference sequence). V gave up 1 base and J gave up 5 bases; unmatched junction bases: 4. This clonotype was seen only a few times. Its antigen is still unknown. The rearrangement joins TRBV7-9 to TRBJ2-5; TRBD1 aligns across 7 bases. The sequence was collected from a human donor in good health (CMV status not recorded). Some clones in this sample may be carry-over from other donors' samples. This material consisted of cultured PBMCs, taken from culture after CMV antigen stimulation. The CDR3 sequence is CASSLGGGVETQYF. The CDR3 nucleotides read TGTGCCAGCAGCTTAGGAGGGGGCGTGGAGACCCAGTACTTC.